Following are 27 T cell receptor beta chains from one sample sequenced in a study of T cells in Graves' hyperthyroidism and ophthalmopathy. Researchers took RNA transcripts and amplified the TCR beta CDR3 regions from them. The TCR CDR3 first-round RT-PCR relied on the HTBI primer set. Via MiXCR, TCRdb re-called the multiplex PCR reads, giving one row per CDR3 protein. The repertoire consists of fewer than 600,000 distinct CDR3 sequences, with under 15% occurring once and the leading ten covering 15% to 20%. Sequencing was done on a sample of blood. Receptor source: a young woman with Graves' hyperthyroidism.

This clonotype was recorded at least ten times. The chain is built from TRBV11-3 and TRBJ2-7, with 9 nucleotides matching TRBD1. This CDR3 has 16 amino acids. Germline V gives CDR1 SGHNT, CDR2 YENEEA. V was pared by 5 bases and J by 0 bases, with 8 bases of the junction left unmatched. The CDR3 is CASSKPGQGLSYEQYF. The CDR3 DNA reads as TGTGCCAGCAGCAAGCCGGGACAGGGACTCTCCTACGAGCAGTACTTC. The full variable domain, completed using reference TRBV11-3 and TRBJ2-7, is EAGVVQSPRYKIIEKKQPVAFWCNPISGHNTLYWYLQNLGQGPELLIRYENEEAVDDSQLPKDRFSAERLKGVDSTLKIQPAELGDSAVYLCASSKPGQGLSYEQYFGPGTRLTVT.

This clonotype showed up just a few times. This chain links TRBV12-3 or TRBV12-4 with TRBJ2-7; D might be TRBD1 or TRBD2, each matching 5 bases. Trimming cost V 4 bases and J 1 base, with 11 bases left between them. The CDR3 covers 14 residues. The CDR3 DNA sequence: TGTGCCAGCAGTTCCGGGACCGAATCCTACGAGCAGTACTTC. Translated, it gives CASSSGTESYEQYF.

This clonotype has a count of ten or more. This chain's CDR3 is CAWRIGHTNTGELFF. The CDR3, as DNA: TGTGCCTGGAGAATCGGTCATACGAACACCGGGGAGCTGTTTTTT. The gene calls are TRBV30 and TRBJ2-2; D uncertain. Per germline, CDR1 GTSNPN and CDR2 SVGIG (reference sequence). The CDR3 extends over 15 amino acids. V was shortened by 3 bases and J by 0 bases, with 11 bases between the two germline ends.

The gene calls are TRBV19 and TRBJ2-3; maybe TRBD2 (5 bases). V dropped 5 bases and J dropped 0 bases, with 12 bases sitting between them. CDR3 length equals 15 residues. CDR1 LNHDA and CDR2 SQIVND come from the germline V gene (reference sequence). The CDR3 DNA sequence: TGTGCCAGTAGTGTTGACTACACTAGCACAGATACGCAGTATTTT. This codes for CASSVDYTSTDTQYF.

The chain recombines TRBV27 with TRBJ1-4; no clear D gene. This CDR3 contains 15 residues. CDR1 and CDR2 from the germline V gene are MNHEY and SMNVEV (reference sequence). Deletions cut 4 bases from V and 8 bases from J, with 17 bases between. The CDR3, as DNA: TGTGCCAGCAGTTCGTACAGCGGACGGGGAGAAAAACTGTTTTTT. Translating it yields CASSSYSGRGEKLFF.

This chain uses TRBV19 with TRBJ2-3; 8 bases are a match to TRBD2. Unmatched junction bases numbered 9, after V lost 11 bases and J lost 11 bases. This CDR3 has 11 residues. Germline CDR1 and CDR2: LNHDA and SQIVND (reference sequence). CDR3 amino acids: CASRGGPWQYF. CDR3 nucleotide sequence: TGTGCCTCCCGGGGGGGGCCTTGGCAGTATTTT.

This clonotype showed up many times. This rearrangement joins TRBV29-1 to TRBJ2-4; D gene uncertain. The CDR3 loop spans 10 amino acids. V was pared by 4 bases and J by 7 bases, with 5 bases between. CDR1 and CDR2 (germline): SQVTM, ANQGSEA. CDR3 in amino acids: CSVVGNIQYF. CDR3 in DNA: TGCAGCGTTGTGGGTAACATTCAGTACTTC.

This clonotype was counted between two and nine times. The chain carries TRBV13 and TRBJ2-1, with 8 nucleotides matching TRBD1. V gave up 4 bases and J gave up 10 bases; unmatched junction bases: 12. The CDR3 length is 15 residues. Germline values: CDR1 PRHDT, CDR2 FYEKMQ (reference sequence). The chain's CDR3 is CASSSGTLPGGEQFF. The CDR3 DNA reads TGTGCCAGCAGCTCTGGGACCCTACCAGGGGGCGAGCAGTTCTTC.

This clonotype was observed at least ten times. This rearrangement joins TRBV2 to TRBJ1-4; unclear D gene. Germline V gene sequence: CDR1 SNHLY, CDR2 FYNNEI. V dropped 10 bases and J dropped 4 bases, with 16 bases sitting between them. The CDR3 is 14 amino acids. The CDR3 loop reads CAKQDTPYNEKLFF. The CDR3 DNA follows: TGTGCCAAACAAGACACCCCCTATAATGAAAAACTGTTTTTT. Using reference TRBV2 and TRBJ1-4 for the parts outside the CDR3, the full variable domain is EPEVTQTPSHQVTQMGQEVILRCVPISNHLYFYWYRQILGQKVEFLVSFYNNEISEKSEIFDDQFSVERPDGSNFTLKIRSTKLEDSAMYFCAKQDTPYNEKLFFGSGTQLSVL.

This clonotype was picked up many times. The CDR3 nucleotides are TGTGCCAGTTTAGCGGGAGGGGAGGAAACCGGGGAGCTGTTTTTT. As protein: CASLAGGEETGELFF. The chain joins TRBV2 to TRBJ2-2, with 11 bases lining up with TRBD2. V shed 9 bases and J 5 bases; nucleotides not matched to a gene: 8. Per the germline V gene, CDR1 is SNHLY and CDR2 is FYNNEI. CDR3 size: 15 residues.

This clonotype was recorded a few times. In DNA form, the CDR3 reads TGTGCCAGCAGCGCGCCGGACAGGGACTCTGGAAACACCATATATTTT. Protein: CASSAPDRDSGNTIYF. The chain carries TRBV5-5 and TRBJ1-3; 8 bases are a match to TRBD1. The V gene's germline CDR1 is SGHKS and CDR2 YYEKEE (reference sequence). The CDR3 contains 16 residues. V lost 4 bases, J lost 0 bases, and 6 bases stayed unmatched.

The gene calls are TRBV2 and TRBJ2-1; no firm D call. Germline values: CDR1 SNHLY, CDR2 FYNNEI. V was pared by 4 bases and J by 0 bases, with 4 bases between. CDR3 length equals 13 residues. CDR3 nucleotide sequence: TGTGCCAGCAGTGGAAACTCCTACAATGAGCAGTTCTTC. Its protein is CASSGNSYNEQFF. The variable domain in full, with the rest retrieved from reference TRBV2 and TRBJ2-1, is EPEVTQTPSHQVTQMGQEVILRCVPISNHLYFYWYRQILGQKVEFLVSFYNNEISEKSEIFDDQFSVERPDGSNFTLKIRSTKLEDSAMYFCASSGNSYNEQFFGPGTRLTVL.

This clonotype was counted between two and nine times. The genes are TRBV7-3 and TRBJ1-2; 8 bases fit TRBD1. This CDR3 spans 15 amino acids. The germline V gene has CDR1 SGHTA and CDR2 FQGTGA. J gave up 7 bases and V 5 bases, and 12 bases lay outside the gene matches. The CDR3 DNA sequence: TGTGCCAGCAGCCAAGAGGTCCAGACAGGGGCTGGCTACACCTTC. This gives the protein CASSQEVQTGAGYTF.

This clonotype has a count of ten or more. The rearrangement uses TRBV28 and TRBJ2-1; no reliable D call. The length of the CDR3 is 15 residues. V lost 5 bases, J lost 0 bases, and 11 bases lay in between. Germline-derived CDR1 and CDR2 are MDHEN and SYDVKM. CDR3 sequence reads: CASSQHQSSYNEQFF. CDR3 sequence (DNA): TGTGCCAGCAGTCAGCACCAGAGCTCCTACAATGAGCAGTTCTTC.

This clonotype was seen many times. The gene calls are TRBV29-1 and TRBJ2-1, with 14 bases that match TRBD2. CDR1 is SQVTM and CDR2 is ANQGSEA in the germline V gene. Germline trimming cut 4 bases from V and 7 bases from J; bases unmatched to any gene: 9. The CDR3 loop spans 16 amino acids. CDR3 residues: CSVGGGLAGGLNEQFF. The CDR3 nucleotides are TGCAGCGTTGGGGGAGGACTAGCGGGAGGTTTGAATGAGCAGTTCTTC.

The chain is built from TRBV19 and TRBJ2-7, with D uncertain. This CDR3 is built from 18 residues. Germline values: CDR1 LNHDA, CDR2 SQIVND (reference sequence). V shed 2 bases and J shed 6 bases, with 26 bases lying between them. CDR3: CASSISTPKVDGGREQYV. The CDR3 DNA is TGTGCCAGTAGTATATCTACCCCCAAGGTCGACGGCGGTCGCGAGCAGTACGTC.

The sample holds a few counts of this clonotype. The chain recombines TRBV4-2 with TRBJ2-1, with 9 nucleotides matching TRBD2. Germline loops: CDR1 LGHNA, CDR2 YNFKEQ. V was clipped by 0 bases and J by 8 bases; unmatched bases: 5. The CDR3 sequence is 15 residues long. The DNA for the CDR3 is TGTGCCAGCAGCCAAGAAGCGGGAGGTGGCGATGAGCAGTTCTTC. Protein: CASSQEAGGGDEQFF.

This clonotype was counted at least ten times. The rearrangement links TRBV18 to TRBJ1-1, with D tentatively TRBD1 (6 bases). The V and J ends lost 8 bases and 4 bases respectively, with 17 bases between them. There are 14 residues in the CDR3. Germline loops: CDR1 KGHSH, CDR2 LQKENI. The CDR3 nucleotides read TGTGCCAGCAGCCCCCTAGAGGGGGGCACTGAAGCTTTCTTT. This translates into CASSPLEGGTEAFF.

The V call is TRBV2, the J call TRBJ2-1, with D unresolved. Trimming took 7 bases from V and 0 from J, leaving 10 bases between them. CDR3 length: 14 amino acids. Germline V lookup: CDR1 SNHLY, CDR2 FYNNEI. CDR3 region: CASTLRDSYNEQFF. CDR3 coding DNA: TGTGCCAGCACTCTGCGTGACTCCTACAATGAGCAGTTCTTC.

This clonotype was observed many times. The chain uses TRBV7-3 and TRBJ2-1; TRBD2 matches 11 bases. Germline trimming cut 4 bases from V and 4 bases from J; bases unmatched to any gene: 9. Germline CDR1 is SGHTA and CDR2 is FQGTGA. The CDR3 is 17 residues long. CDR3 sequence reads: CASSSSLAGGGYNEQFF. In nucleotides, the CDR3 is TGTGCCAGCAGCTCCAGCTTAGCGGGAGGGGGGTACAATGAGCAGTTCTTC.

This clonotype showed up many times. The V call is TRBV28, the J call TRBJ1-1; tentative D call: TRBD1 (5 bases). The CDR3 sequence is 13 residues long. The V end was cut by 5 bases, the J end by 6 bases, with 13 bases between. Germline V lookup: CDR1 MDHEN, CDR2 SYDVKM. The CDR3 coding sequence is TGTGCCAGCAGTGGTGGGGGTAAAGCTGAAGCTTTCTTT. Translation: CASSGGGKAEAFF.

This clonotype was seen many times. The chain joins TRBV11-3 to TRBJ2-3, with TRBD2 matching 10 bases. After removal of 7 bases from V and 3 bases from J, the junction contained 4 bases not matched to a gene. The CDR3 has 14 residues. Germline V CDR1 and CDR2: SGHNT, YENEEA. The CDR3 DNA sequence: TGTGCCAGCAAATATAGCGGGAGGACAGATACGCAGTATTTT. This sequence encodes CASKYSGRTDTQYF.

This clonotype was recorded at least ten times. The rearrangement joins TRBV27 to TRBJ1-1; the D is unclear. Trimming took 7 bases from V and 2 from J, leaving 14 bases between them. There are 14 residues in the CDR3. From germline, CDR1 is MNHEY and CDR2 SMNVEV (reference sequence). Here the CDR3 DNA reads TGTGCCAGCACGAAGGGCGGGGAAAACACTGAAGCTTTCTTT. Translating it yields CASTKGGENTEAFF.

Points on this clonotype: A much larger clone lies a single base off, so this may be a read error. The chain employs TRBV20-1 and TRBJ2-2; 10 bases fit TRBD2. CDR3 length: 17 residues. Germline V gene data show CDR1 as DFQATT and CDR2 as SNEGSKA (reference sequence). Trimming removed 0 bases from V and 6 bases from J; junction bases left unmatched: 10. The CDR3 here is CSAREPAGGPMAGELFF. In nucleotides, the CDR3 is TGCAGTGCTAGAGAACCAGCGGGAGGGCCTATGGCCGGGGAGCTGTTTTTT.

This clonotype was found many times. The chain has TRBV30 and TRBJ1-1; D is uncertain. Germline assignment: CDR1 GTSNPN and CDR2 SVGIG (reference sequence). The CDR3 spans 13 residues. The ends were cut back, 0 bases at V and 3 bases at J, with 8 bases in the middle. The CDR3, as DNA: TGTGCCTGGAGTGTCAGGCAGTACACTGAAGCTTTCTTT. Its translation: CAWSVRQYTEAFF.

This clonotype was seen only a few times. The chain combines TRBV4-2 with TRBJ1-3; no firm D call. V dropped 0 bases and J dropped 4 bases, with 13 bases sitting between them. In germline, CDR1 is LGHNA, CDR2 YNFKEQ. This CDR3 region has 16 residues. CDR3: CASSQDRRSFGNTIYF. Written as DNA, the CDR3 is TGTGCCAGCAGCCAAGATCGACGGTCGTTCGGAAACACCATATATTTT.

This clonotype has at least ten counts. An end of the junction differs from the germline gene, which may be a read error. The chain joins TRBV7-7 to TRBJ2-5, with 11 bases matching TRBD2. The CDR3 runs to 16 residues. CDR1 and CDR2 from the germline V gene are SSHAT and FNYEAQ (reference sequence). The CDR3 nucleotides are TGTGCTAGCAGCTTAGCGCTTAGCGGGAGGGAAGAGACCCAGTACTTC. Translating it yields CASSLALSGREETQYF.